The rows below give T cell receptor beta chains drawn from one sample of a study of post-analysis software for immune sequencing data. MiXCR, applied by TCRdb to the PCR reads, yields one record per CDR3 protein. This sample has roughly 800,000 distinct CDR3 sequences, with 25% to 30% found just once. Sequencing used blood. These receptor sequences come from a girl between 10 and 17 years old with multiple sclerosis. CDR3s include the opening cysteine and the closing phenylalanine or tryptophan. The D gene is left open where the match is weak. Only some rows state a clone size, as once, few, many or a class for expanded clones.

V	J	size	D	CDR3	DNA
TRBV6-5	TRBJ1-1	.	.	CASSFGRTAEAFF	TGTGCCAGCAGTTTCGGCCGGACGGCTGAAGCTTTCTTT
TRBV20-1	TRBJ2-7	.	.	CSARSGGRYEQYF	TGCAGTGCTAGGAGCGGAGGGCGCTACGAGCAGTACTTC
TRBV20-1	TRBJ2-7	many	.	CSASSPDRSPYEQYF	TGCAGTGCTAGTTCCCCGGACCGGTCCCCCTACGAGCAGTACTTC
TRBV10-3	TRBJ2-1	.	TRBD1	CAIRPLGDRGNNEQFF	TGTGCCATCAGGCCCCTAGGGGACAGGGGAAACAATGAGCAGTTCTTC
TRBV11-2	TRBJ2-1	few	TRBD1	CASSPTGTGVSEQFF	TGTGCCAGCAGCCCGACCGGGACAGGGGTGAGCGAGCAGTTCTTC
TRBV27	TRBJ1-5	.	.	CASSEGRSSQPQHF	TGTGCCAGCAGTGAGGGACGGTCAAGTCAGCCCCAGCATTTT
TRBV20-1	TRBJ2-1	.	.	CSARALAASYNEQFF	TGCAGTGCTAGGGCCCTAGCAGCATCCTACAATGAGCAGTTCTTC
TRBV20-1	TRBJ1-5	once	.	CSARDGAFYSNQPQHF	TGCAGTGCTAGAGATGGGGCATTTTATAGCAATCAGCCCCAGCATTTT
TRBV20-1	TRBJ2-2	.	.	CSARRGHSNTGELFF	TGCAGTGCTAGGCGCGGACATTCGAACACCGGGGAGCTGTTTTTT
TRBV5-1	TRBJ2-3	.	.	CASSLGGQGAGTQYF	TGCGCCAGCAGCTTGGGGGGCCAAGGGGCGGGTACGCAGTATTTT
TRBV3-1	TRBJ1-2	few	.	CASSQVSGTYGYTF	TGTGCCAGCAGCCAAGTTTCCGGGACCTATGGCTACACCTTC
TRBV6-5	TRBJ2-1	many	TRBD1	CASTASGGARYEQFF	TGTGCCAGCACCGCATCAGGGGGAGCAAGGTATGAGCAGTTCTTC
TRBV29-1	TRBJ2-5	many	TRBD2	CSVQGLGETQYF	TGCAGCGTTCAGGGACTAGGGGAGACCCAGTACTTC
TRBV28	TRBJ1-2	.	TRBD1	CASSLWTLAGQGNYGYTF	TGTGCCAGCAGTTTGTGGACTCTCGCGGGACAGGGGAACTATGGCTACACCTTC
TRBV20-1	TRBJ2-1	.	.	CSAPPGQQFF	TGCAGTGCGCCCCCGGGACAGCAGTTCTTC
TRBV3-1	TRBJ2-7	few	.	CATKTGHEQYF	TGTGCCACCAAAACAGGGCACGAGCAGTACTTC
TRBV7-2	TRBJ2-1	many	.	CASSPDRGQFF	TGTGCCAGCAGTCCGGACCGGGGTCAGTTCTTC
TRBV3-1	TRBJ2-3	.	TRBD2	CASSQDLAGRVTDTQYF	TGTGCCAGCAGCCAAGATTTGGCAGGGAGGGTGACAGATACGCAGTATTTT
TRBV5-1	TRBJ1-2	.	TRBD1	CASSTAGTGGSGGYTF	TGCGCCAGCAGCACCGCCGGGACAGGGGGGAGCGGTGGCTACACCTTC
TRBV28	TRBJ2-1	.	.	CASGGGSMNEQFF	TGTGCCAGCGGAGGGGGAAGTATGAATGAGCAGTTCTTC
TRBV28	TRBJ2-4	few	TRBD2	CASSPGLAAGDIQYF	TGTGCCAGCAGCCCGGGACTAGCGGCAGGGGACATTCAGTACTTC
TRBV20-1	TRBJ2-3	.	.	CSADSESSTDTQYF	TGCAGTGCTGATAGCGAATCTAGCACAGATACGCAGTATTTT
TRBV7-9	TRBJ2-5	.	.	CASSSDSPGETQYF	TGTGCCAGCAGCTCCGACTCGCCGGGGGAGACCCAGTACTTC